There are a few counts of the clone carrying this TCR beta chain. What it recognizes is unknown. This sample was taken from a study of response to subunit inactivated influenza vaccine. One entry per CDR3 protein, called by TCRdb with MiXCR from the RT-PCR reads. The sample carries under 550,000 distinct CDR3 sequences, approximately 6.9% recorded once. Regarding the study as a whole: New T cells are recruited in small numbers by each seasonal influenza vaccination, according to the authors' suggestion.

The CDR3 totals 16 residues. Between the trimmed V and J ends, which lost 0 bases and 4 bases, there was a span of 12 bases. CDR1 and CDR2 from the germline V gene are SGHVS and FQNEAQ. V is TRBV7-8 and J is TRBJ2-2; D is undetermined. This TCR came from a man aged 45-69 years who received an inactivated influenza vaccine. This material consisted of PBMCs from blood, taken roughly 24 months after vaccination. CDR3 nucleotides: TGTGCCAGCAGCTTAGCTGGCCTTTTGGGCACCGGGGAGCTGTTTTTT. Its translation: CASSLAGLLGTGELFF.